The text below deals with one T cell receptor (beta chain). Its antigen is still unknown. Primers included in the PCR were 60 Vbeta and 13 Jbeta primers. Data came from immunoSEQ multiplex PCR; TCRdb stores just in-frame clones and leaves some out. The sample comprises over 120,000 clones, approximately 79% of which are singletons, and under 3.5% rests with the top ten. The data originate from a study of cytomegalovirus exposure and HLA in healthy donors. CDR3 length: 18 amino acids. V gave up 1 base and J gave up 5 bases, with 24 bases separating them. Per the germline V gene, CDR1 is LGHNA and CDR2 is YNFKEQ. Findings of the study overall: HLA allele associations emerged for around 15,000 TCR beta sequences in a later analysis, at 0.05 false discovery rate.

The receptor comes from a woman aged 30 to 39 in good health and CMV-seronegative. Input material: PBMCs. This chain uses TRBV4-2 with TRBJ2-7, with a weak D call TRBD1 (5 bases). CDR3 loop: CASSQVLYRSGFLDEQYF. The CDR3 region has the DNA TGTGCCAGCAGCCAAGTTTTATATCGGTCAGGGTTCCTCGACGAGCAGTACTTC.